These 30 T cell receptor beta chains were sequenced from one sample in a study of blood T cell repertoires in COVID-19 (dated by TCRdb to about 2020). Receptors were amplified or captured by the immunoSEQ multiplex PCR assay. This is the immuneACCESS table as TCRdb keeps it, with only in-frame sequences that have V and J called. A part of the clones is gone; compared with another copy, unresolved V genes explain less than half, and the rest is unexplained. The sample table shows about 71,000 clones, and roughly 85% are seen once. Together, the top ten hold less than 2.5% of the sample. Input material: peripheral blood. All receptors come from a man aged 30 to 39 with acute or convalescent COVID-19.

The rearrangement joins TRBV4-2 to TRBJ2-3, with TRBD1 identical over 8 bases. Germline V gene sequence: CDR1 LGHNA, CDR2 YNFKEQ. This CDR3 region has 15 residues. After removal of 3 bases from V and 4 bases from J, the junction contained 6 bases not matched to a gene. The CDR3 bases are TGTGCCAGCAGCCAGGAACAGGGGGAGGCAGATACGCAGTATTTT. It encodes CASSQEQGEADTQYF.

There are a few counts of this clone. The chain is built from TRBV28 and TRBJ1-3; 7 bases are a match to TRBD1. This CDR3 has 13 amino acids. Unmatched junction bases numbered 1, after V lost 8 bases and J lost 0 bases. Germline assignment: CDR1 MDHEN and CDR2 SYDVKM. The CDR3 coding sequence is TGTGCCAGCGGGACAGTCTCTGGAAACACCATATATTTT. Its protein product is CASGTVSGNTIYF.

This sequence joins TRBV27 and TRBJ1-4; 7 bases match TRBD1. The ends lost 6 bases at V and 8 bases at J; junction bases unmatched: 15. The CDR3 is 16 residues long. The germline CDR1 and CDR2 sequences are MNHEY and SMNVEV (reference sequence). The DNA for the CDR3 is TGTGCCAGCAGGGCGATCGGACAGGAGGGGCGGGAAAAACTGTTTTTT. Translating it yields CASRAIGQEGREKLFF.

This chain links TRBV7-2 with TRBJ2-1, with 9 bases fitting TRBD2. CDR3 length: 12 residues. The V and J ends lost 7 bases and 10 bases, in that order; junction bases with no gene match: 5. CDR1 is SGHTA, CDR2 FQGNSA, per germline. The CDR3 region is CASTSGLAEQFF. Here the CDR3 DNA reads TGTGCCAGCACCAGTGGACTAGCGGAGCAGTTCTTC.

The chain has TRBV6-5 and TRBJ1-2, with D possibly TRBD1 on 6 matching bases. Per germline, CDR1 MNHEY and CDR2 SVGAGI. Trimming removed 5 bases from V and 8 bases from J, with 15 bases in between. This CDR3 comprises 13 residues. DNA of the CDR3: TGTGCCAGCAGTACAACAGGGCTGGGAGGCTACACCTTC. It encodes CASSTTGLGGYTF.

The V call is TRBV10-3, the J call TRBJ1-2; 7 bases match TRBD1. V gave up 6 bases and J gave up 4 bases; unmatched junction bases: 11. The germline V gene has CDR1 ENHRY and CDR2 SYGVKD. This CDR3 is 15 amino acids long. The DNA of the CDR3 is TGTGCCATCAGGGAAAACGACAGGGTCGGCTATGGCTACACCTTC. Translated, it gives CAIRENDRVGYGYTF.

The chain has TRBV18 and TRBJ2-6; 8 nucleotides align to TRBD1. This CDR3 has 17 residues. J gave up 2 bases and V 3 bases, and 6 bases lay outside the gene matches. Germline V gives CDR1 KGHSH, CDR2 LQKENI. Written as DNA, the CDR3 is TGTGCCAGCTCACCTTTGGACAGGGAGCCTGGGGCCAACGTCCTGACTTTC. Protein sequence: CASSPLDREPGANVLTF.

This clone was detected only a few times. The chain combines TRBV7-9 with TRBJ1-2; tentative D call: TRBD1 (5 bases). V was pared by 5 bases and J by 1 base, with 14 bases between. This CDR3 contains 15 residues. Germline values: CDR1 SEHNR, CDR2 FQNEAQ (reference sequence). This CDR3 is CASSPASRVNYGYTF. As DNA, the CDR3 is TGTGCCAGCAGCCCCGCCTCCAGGGTTAACTATGGCTACACCTTC.

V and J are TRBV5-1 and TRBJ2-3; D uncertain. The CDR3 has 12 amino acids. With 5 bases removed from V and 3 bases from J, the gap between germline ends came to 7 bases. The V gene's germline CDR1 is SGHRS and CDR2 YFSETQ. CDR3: CASRVTTDTQYF. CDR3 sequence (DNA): TGCGCCAGCAGGGTGACAACAGATACGCAGTATTTT.

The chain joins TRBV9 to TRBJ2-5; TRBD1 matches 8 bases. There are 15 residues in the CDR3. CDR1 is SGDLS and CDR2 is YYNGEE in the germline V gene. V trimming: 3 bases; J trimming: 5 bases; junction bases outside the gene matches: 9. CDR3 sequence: CASSASRTGLETQYF. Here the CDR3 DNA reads TGTGCCAGCAGCGCATCAAGGACAGGGCTGGAGACCCAGTACTTC. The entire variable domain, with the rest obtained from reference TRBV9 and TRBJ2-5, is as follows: DSGVTQTPKHLITATGQRVTLRCSPRSGDLSVYWYQQSLDQGLQFLIQYYNGEERAKGNILERFSAQQFPDLHSELNLSSLELGDSALYFCASSASRTGLETQYFGPGTRLLVL.

The CDR3 nucleotides read TGTGCCAGCAGTTACTCCGGCAGGTCGAACACTGAAGCTTTCTTT. Translating it yields CASSYSGRSNTEAFF. The chain has TRBV6-5 and TRBJ1-1; unclear D gene. The CDR3 has 15 residues. Germline V gives CDR1 MNHEY, CDR2 SVGAGI. Trimming stripped 0 bases from V and 1 base from J, with 9 bases between.

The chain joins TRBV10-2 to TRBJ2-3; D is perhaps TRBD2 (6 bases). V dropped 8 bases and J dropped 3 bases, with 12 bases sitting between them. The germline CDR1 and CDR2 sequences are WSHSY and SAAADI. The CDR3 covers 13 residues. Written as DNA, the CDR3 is TGCGCCAGCGTTGGGCGGGGAACAGATACGCAGTATTTT. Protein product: CASVGRGTDTQYF.

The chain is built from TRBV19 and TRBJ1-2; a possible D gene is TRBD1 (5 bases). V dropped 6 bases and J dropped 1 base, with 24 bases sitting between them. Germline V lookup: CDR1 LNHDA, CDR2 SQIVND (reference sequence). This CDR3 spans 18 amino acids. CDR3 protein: CASSLSGLSHPLNYGYTF. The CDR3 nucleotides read TGTGCCAGTAGCCTATCGGGACTGTCCCATCCACTTAACTATGGCTACACCTTC.

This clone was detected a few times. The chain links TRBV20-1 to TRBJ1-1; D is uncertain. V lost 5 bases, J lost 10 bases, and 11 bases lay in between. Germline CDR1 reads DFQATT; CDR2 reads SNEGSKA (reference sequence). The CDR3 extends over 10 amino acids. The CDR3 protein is CSAPDNRAFF. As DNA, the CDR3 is TGCAGTGCTCCCGACAACAGAGCTTTCTTT.

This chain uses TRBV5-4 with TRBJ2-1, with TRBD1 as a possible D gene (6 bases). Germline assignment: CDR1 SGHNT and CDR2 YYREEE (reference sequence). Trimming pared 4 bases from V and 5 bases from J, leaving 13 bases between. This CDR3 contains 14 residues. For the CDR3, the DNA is TGTGCCAGCAGCGAGGGACACCGAAACAATGAGCAGTTCTTC. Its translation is CASSEGHRNNEQFF.

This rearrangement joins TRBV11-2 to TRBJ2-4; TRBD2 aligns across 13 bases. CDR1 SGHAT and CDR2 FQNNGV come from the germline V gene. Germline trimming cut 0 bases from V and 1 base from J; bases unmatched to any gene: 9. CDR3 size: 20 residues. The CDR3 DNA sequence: TGTGCCAGCAGCTTAGATCGGACTAGCGGGAGTTCTATCGCCAAAAACATTCAGTACTTC. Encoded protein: CASSLDRTSGSSIAKNIQYF. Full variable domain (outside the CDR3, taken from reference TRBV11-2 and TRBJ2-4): EAGVAQSPRYKIIEKRQSVAFWCNPISGHATLYWYQQILGQGPKLLIQFQNNGVVDDSQLPKDRFSAERLKGVDSTLKIQPAKLEDSAVYLCASSLDRTSGSSIAKNIQYFGAGTRLSVL.

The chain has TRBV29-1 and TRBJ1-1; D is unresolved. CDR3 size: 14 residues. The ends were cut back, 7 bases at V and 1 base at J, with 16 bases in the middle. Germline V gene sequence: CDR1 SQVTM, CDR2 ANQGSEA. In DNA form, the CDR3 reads TGCAGCGGCAGCCGGGTTGAGGGGAACACTGAAGCTTTCTTT. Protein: CSGSRVEGNTEAFF.

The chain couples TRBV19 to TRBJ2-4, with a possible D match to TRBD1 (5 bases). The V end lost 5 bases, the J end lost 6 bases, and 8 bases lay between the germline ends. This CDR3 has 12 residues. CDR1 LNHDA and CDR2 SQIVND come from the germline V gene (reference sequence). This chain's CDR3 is CASSLRGNIQYF. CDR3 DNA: TGTGCCAGTAGTTTAAGGGGAAACATTCAGTACTTC.

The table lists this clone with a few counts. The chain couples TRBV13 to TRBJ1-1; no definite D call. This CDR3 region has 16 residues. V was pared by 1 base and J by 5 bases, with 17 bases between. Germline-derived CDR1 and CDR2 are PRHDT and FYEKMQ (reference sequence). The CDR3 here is CASSLVTSGFGTEAFF. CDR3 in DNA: TGTGCCAGCAGCTTAGTTACGTCGGGGTTCGGAACTGAAGCTTTCTTT.

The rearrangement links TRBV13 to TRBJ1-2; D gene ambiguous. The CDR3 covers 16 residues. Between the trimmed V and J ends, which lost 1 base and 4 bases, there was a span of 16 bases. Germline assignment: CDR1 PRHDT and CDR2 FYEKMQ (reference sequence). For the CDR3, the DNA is TGTGCCAGCAGCTTAGCCCTTTGGAGGGTGAGCTATGGCTACACCTTC. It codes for CASSLALWRVSYGYTF.

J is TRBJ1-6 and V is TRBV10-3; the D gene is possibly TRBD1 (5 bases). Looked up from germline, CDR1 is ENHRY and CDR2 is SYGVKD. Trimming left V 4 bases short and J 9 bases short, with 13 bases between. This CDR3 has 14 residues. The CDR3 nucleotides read TGTGCCATCAGTGTAGGGCAGGGCAGTTCACCCCTCCACTTT. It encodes CAISVGQGSSPLHF.

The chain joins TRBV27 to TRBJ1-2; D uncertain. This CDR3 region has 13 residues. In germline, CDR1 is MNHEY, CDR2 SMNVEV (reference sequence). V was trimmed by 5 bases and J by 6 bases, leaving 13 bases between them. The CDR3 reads CASSRSAVNGYTF. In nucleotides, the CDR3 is TGTGCCAGCAGTAGGTCGGCGGTTAATGGCTACACCTTC.

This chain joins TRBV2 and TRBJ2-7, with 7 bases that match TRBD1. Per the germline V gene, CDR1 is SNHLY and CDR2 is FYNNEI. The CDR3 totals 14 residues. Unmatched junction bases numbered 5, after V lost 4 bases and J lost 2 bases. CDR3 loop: CASSARQGPYEQYF. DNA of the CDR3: TGTGCCAGCAGTGCGCGACAGGGCCCCTACGAGCAGTACTTC. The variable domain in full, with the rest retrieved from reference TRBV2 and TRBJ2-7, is EPEVTQTPSHQVTQMGQEVILRCVPISNHLYFYWYRQILGQKVEFLVSFYNNEISEKSEIFDDQFSVERPDGSNFTLKIRSTKLEDSAMYFCASSARQGPYEQYFGPGTRLTVT.

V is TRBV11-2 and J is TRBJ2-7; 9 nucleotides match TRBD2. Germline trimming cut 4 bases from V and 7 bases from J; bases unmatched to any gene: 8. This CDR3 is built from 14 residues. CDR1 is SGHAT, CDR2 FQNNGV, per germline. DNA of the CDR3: TGTGCCAGCAGCTCTGGGTTAGCGGGGGAAGAGCAGTACGTC. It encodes CASSSGLAGEEQYV.

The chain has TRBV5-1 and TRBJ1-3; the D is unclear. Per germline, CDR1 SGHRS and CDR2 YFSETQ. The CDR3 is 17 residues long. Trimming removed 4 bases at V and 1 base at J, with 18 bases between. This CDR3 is CASSTRGLDPSGNTIYF. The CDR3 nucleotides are TGCGCCAGCAGCACACGCGGGCTCGACCCGTCTGGAAACACCATATATTTT.

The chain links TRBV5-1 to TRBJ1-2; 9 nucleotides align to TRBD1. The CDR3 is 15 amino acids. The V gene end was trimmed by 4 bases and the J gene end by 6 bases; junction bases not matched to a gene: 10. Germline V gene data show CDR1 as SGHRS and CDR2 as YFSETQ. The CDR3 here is CASSRGGWDRDGYTF. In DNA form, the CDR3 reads TGCGCCAGCAGCCGAGGGGGTTGGGACAGGGATGGCTACACCTTC.

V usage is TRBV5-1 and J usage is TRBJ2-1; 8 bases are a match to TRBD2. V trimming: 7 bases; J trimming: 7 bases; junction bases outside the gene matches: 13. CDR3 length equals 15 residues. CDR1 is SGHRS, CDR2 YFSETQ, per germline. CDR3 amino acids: CASAPGTREGNEQFF. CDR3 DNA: TGCGCCAGCGCCCCGGGGACTAGGGAGGGGAATGAGCAGTTCTTC.

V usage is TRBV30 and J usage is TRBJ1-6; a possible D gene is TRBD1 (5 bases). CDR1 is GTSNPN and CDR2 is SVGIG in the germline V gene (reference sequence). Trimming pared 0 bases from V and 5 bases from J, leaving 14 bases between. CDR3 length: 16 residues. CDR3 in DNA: TGTGCCTGGAGTGTATTGGGGGGACCGGATAATTCACCCCTCCACTTT. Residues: CAWSVLGGPDNSPLHF.

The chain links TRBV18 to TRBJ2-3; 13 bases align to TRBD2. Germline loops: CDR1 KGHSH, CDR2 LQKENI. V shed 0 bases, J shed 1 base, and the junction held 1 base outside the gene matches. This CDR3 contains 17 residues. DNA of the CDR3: TGTGCCAGCTCACCACCCGGGACTAGCGGGGGCACAGATACGCAGTATTTT. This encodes CASSPPGTSGGTDTQYF.

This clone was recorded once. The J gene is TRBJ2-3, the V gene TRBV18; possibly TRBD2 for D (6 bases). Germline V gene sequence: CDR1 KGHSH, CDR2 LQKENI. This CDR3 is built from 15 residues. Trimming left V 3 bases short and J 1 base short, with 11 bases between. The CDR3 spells CASSPGLTRTDTQYF. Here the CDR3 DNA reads TGTGCCAGCTCACCGGGACTTACTCGCACAGATACGCAGTATTTT.